Included here is one TCR beta chain sequence, with context. The specificity of this receptor is unknown. The record has no base qualities; no much larger clone is one base away. CDR1 and CDR2 are drawn from the germline V gene: SGHVS, FNYEAQ. V is trimmed back by 0 bases and J by 6 bases, and the junction contains 2 bases that no gene match accounts for. Taken from cysteine to phenylalanine, the CDR3 has 15 residues. Solely the CDR3 DNA is kept, with 45 bases framed from the first base. These data originate in a study of blood T cell repertoires in COVID-19 (dated by TCRdb to 2020 to 2021). In terms of the full investigation: Samples covering the acute and convalescent phases of COVID-19 were provided by collaborators in the United States, Italy and Spain. A de-identified subject ID, COVID-19 status, age in years and sex were almost always included in the sample metadata. HLA class I and class II types, where available, came from metadata supplied by the sample provider rather than from assay-based typing. Deeply sampled blood TCRbeta repertoires from subjects exposed to, actively infected with, or recovered from COVID-19 were included in the dataset. The material from the prospective study consisted of cDNA or gDNA derived from T cells, B-cell-depleted T cells, or PBMCs. Samples were obtained from the ongoing ImmuneRACE study (first 160 participants) and from 1,254 subjects provided by 6 global collaborators. A freely available public database, intended as a resource for researchers studying the immune response to SARS-CoV-2, is where the repertoires were released.

Participants in the prospective study were enrolled through a virtual design, were aged 18 to 89 years, and lived in approximately 24 United States geographic areas. In the prospective study, cohorts were assigned on the basis of participant-reported clinical history obtained from a screening survey and a study questionnaire. Exposed participants were defined as having been in contact with someone with a PCR-confirmed or clinician-diagnosed COVID-19 case within 2 weeks of study entry. In the prospective study, whole blood, serum and a nasopharyngeal or oropharyngeal swab were collected from each participant by mobile phlebotomists. Participants in the prospective study had the option to provide additional blood draws and questionnaires over a roughly 2-month period. Before DNA extraction, blood samples from the prospective study were shipped at room temperature or frozen. TCRbeta CDR3 regions were amplified from genomic DNA by means of the immunoSEQ Assay, a bias-controlled multiplex PCR. In the paper's pipeline: Within the assay, amplification of reference gene primers was used to estimate how many nucleated cells each sample contained. To quantify the absolute abundance of each unique TCRbeta CDR3 rearrangement, sequence reads were collapsed and filtered. For each sample, productive Simpson clonality was calculated by taking the square root of Simpson's diversity index across productive rearrangements. Not all clones reach the TCRdb copy of this immuneACCESS table, which keeps in-frame sequences only. Checked studies attribute under half of the gap to unresolved V genes and leave the rest unexplained. That table supplies the V and J calls and clone size; D and trimming were determined from the DNA. The sample data list under 150,000 clones, and 84% of these were observed just once. Roughly 6.2% of the sample is taken by the ten largest.

General study outcomes and caveats: The quantity of clinical and demographic metadata differed by source and by participant and was supplied without curation.

The receptor was derived from a woman aged 45-59 years who had been exposed to COVID-19. The chain links TRBV7-6 with TRBJ2-1, with 10 bases in between that match TRBD1. Material for sequencing was PBMCs or T cells enriched from blood (not recorded which). The CDR3 is CASSLAGQGTNEQFF. The DNA sequence is as follows: TGTGCCAGCAGCTTAGCGGGACAGGGGACCAATGAGCAGTTCTTC. This CDR3, with the reference TRBV7-6 and TRBJ2-1 proteins standing in past its ends, gives the full variable domain GAGVSQSPRYKVTKRGQDVALRCDPISGHVSLYWYRQALGQGPEFLTYFNYEAQQDKSGLPNDRFSAERPEGSISTLTIQRTEQRDSAMYRCASSLAGQGTNEQFFGPGTRLTVL.